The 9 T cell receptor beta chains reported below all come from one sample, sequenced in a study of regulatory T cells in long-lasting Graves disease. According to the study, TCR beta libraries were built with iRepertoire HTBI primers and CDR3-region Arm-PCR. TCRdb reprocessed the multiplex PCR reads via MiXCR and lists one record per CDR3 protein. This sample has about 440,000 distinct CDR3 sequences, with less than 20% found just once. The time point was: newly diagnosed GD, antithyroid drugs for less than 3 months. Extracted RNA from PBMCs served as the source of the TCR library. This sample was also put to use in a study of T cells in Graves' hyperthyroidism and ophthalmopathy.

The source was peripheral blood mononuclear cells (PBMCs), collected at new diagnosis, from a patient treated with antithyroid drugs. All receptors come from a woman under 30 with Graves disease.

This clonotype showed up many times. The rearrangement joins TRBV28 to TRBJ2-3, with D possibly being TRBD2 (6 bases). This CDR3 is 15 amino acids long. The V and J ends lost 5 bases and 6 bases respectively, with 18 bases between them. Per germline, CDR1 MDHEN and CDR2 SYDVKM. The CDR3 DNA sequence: TGTGCCAGCAGTCACCGGGAGCCACTCGAGGATACGCAGTATTTT. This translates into CASSHREPLEDTQYF.

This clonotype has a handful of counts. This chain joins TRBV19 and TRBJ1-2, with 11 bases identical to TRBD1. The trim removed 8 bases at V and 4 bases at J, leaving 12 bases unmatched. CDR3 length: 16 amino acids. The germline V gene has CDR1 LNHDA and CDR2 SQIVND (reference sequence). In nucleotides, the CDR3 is TGTGCCAGTCTGGGACAGGGGGATTCCGAAACCTATGGCTACACCTTC. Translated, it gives CASLGQGDSETYGYTF.

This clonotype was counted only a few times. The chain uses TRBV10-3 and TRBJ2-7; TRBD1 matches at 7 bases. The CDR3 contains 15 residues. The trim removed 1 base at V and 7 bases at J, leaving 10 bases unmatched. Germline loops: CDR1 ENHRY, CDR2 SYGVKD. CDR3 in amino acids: CAISELEGASMEQYF. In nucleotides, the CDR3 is TGTGCCATCAGTGAGTTAGAGGGGGCGTCTATGGAGCAGTACTTC.

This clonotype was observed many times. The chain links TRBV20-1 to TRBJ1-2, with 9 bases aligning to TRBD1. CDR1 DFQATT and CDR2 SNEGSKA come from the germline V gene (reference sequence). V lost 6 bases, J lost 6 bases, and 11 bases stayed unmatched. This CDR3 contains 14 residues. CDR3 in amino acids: CSAAPWTGVNGYTF. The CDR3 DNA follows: TGCAGTGCGGCCCCCTGGACAGGGGTGAATGGCTACACCTTC.

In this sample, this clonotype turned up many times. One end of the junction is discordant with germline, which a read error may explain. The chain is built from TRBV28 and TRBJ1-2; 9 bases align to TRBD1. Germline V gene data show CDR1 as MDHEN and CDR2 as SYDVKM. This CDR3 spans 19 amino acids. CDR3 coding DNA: TGTGCCAGCGTGGGCCCCGATCCGGGACAGGGAGTAGTTTACTATGACTACACCTTC. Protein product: CASVGPDPGQGVVYYDYTF.

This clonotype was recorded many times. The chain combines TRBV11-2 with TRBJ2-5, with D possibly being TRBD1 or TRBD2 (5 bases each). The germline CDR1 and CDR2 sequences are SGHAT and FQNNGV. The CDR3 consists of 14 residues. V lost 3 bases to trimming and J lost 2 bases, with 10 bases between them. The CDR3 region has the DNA TGTGCCAGCAGCTTGAGGGACCAACAAGAGACCCAGTACTTC. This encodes CASSLRDQQETQYF.

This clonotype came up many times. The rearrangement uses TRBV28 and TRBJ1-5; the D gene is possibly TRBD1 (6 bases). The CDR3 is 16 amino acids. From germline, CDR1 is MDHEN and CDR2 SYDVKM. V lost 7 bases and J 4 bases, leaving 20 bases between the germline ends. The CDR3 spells CASTLGGGAGNQPQHF. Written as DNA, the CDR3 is TGTGCCAGCACCCTAGGGGGGGGGGCTGGGAATCAGCCCCAGCATTTT.

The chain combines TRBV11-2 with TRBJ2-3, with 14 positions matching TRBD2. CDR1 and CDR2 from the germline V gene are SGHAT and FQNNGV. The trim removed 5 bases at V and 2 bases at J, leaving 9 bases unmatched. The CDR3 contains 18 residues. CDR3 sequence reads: CASSAGTSGSWNTDTQYF. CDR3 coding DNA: TGTGCCAGCAGCGCGGGGACTAGCGGGAGTTGGAACACAGATACGCAGTATTTT.

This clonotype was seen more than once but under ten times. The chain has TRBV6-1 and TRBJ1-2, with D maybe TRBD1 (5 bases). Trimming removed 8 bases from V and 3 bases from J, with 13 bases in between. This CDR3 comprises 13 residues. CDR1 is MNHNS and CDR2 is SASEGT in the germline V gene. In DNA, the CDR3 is TGTGCCAGCGGAGGGGACCCTGACTATGGCTACACCTTC. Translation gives CASGGDPDYGYTF.